The entry below describes one TCR beta chain. The sample belongs to a study of blood T cell repertoires in COVID-19. Study information: T cells, B-cell-depleted T cells, or PBMCs supplied cDNA or gDNA.

Authors' analysis steps: By means of reference gene primer amplification, nucleated cell counts were estimated. Data came from immunoSEQ multiplex PCR; TCRdb stores just in-frame clones and leaves some out. V and J calls and clone size are given by that table; D and trimming were obtained from the DNA. The sample has around 130,000 clones, roughly 88% seen once. Per the germline V gene, CDR1 is LNHDA and CDR2 is SQIVND (reference sequence). The trim removed 6 bases at V and 4 bases at J, leaving 10 bases unmatched. The CDR3 is made up of 16 amino acids. The gene calls are TRBV19 and TRBJ2-5, with 11 bases fitting TRBD1. This sequence originates from a man in his forties with acute or convalescent COVID-19. The sequencing input was peripheral blood. CDR3 region: CASSGPWTGGLETQYF. The CDR3 DNA reads as TGTGCCAGTAGCGGCCCCTGGACAGGGGGCTTAGAGACCCAGTACTTC. The full variable domain, in which reference TRBV19 and TRBJ2-5 provide the parts outside the CDR3, is DGGITQSPKYLFRKEGQNVTLSCEQNLNHDAMYWYRQDPGQGLRLIYYSQIVNDFQKGDIAEGYSVSREKKESFPLTVTSAQKNPTAFYLCASSGPWTGGLETQYFGPGTRLLVL.